The sequence of this TCR beta chain was determined in a study of response to subunit inactivated influenza vaccine. TCRdb analysed the RT-PCR reads with MiXCR anew, one entry per CDR3 protein. The sample includes 600,000 to 700,000 distinct CDR3 sequences, 14% of them seen just once. Study-level points and caveats: New T cells are recruited in small numbers by each seasonal influenza vaccination, according to the authors' suggestion.

V was pared by 1 base and J by 8 bases, with 5 bases of the junction left unmatched. The CDR3 has 16 residues. Points on this clonotype: The antigen remains unidentified.

This chain uses TRBV12-3 or TRBV12-4 with TRBJ2-4, with TRBD2 identical over 13 bases. This specimen consisted of PBMCs from blood, obtained roughly 2 weeks before vaccination. The sequence came from a man over 45 who received an inactivated influenza vaccine. The CDR3 spells CASSLVTSGRKYIQYF. For the CDR3, the DNA is TGTGCCAGCAGTTTAGTGACTAGCGGGAGGAAGTACATTCAGTACTTC.